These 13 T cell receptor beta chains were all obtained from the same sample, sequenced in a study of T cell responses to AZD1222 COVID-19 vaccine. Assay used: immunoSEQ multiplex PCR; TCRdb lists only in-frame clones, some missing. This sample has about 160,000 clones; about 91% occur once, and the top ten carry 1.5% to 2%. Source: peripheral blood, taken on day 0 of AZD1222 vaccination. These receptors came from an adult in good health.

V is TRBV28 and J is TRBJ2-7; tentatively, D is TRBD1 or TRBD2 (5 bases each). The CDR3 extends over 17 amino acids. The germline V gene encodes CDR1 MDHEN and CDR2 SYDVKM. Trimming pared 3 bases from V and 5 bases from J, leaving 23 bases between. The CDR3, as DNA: TGTGCCAGCAGTTTGGTCACTGTTGGGGGAAAAATTGACGAGCAGTACTTC. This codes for CASSLVTVGGKIDEQYF.

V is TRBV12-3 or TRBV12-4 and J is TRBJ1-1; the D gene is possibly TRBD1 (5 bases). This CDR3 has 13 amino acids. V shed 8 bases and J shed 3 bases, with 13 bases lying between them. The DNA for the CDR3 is TGTGCCAGCGGCGGGAGGGGAGACACTGAAGCTTTCTTT. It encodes CASGGRGDTEAFF.

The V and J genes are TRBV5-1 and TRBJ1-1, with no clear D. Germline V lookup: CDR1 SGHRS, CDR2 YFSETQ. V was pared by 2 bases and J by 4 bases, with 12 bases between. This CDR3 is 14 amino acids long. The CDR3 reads CASSFGVDATEAFF. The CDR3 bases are TGCGCCAGCAGCTTTGGGGTAGATGCCACTGAAGCTTTCTTT.

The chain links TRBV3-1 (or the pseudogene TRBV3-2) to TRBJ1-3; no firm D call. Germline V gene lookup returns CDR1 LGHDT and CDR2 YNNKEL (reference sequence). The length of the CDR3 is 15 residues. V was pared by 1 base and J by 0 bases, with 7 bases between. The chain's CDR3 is CASSQVTSSGNTIYF. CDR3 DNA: TGTGCCAGCAGCCAAGTAACAAGCTCTGGAAACACCATATATTTT.

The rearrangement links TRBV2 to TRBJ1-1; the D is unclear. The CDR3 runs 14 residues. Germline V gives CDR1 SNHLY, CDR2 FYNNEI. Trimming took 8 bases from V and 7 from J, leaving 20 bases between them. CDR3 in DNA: TGTGCCAGCTCGTGGGGAGTCGGGGTCCTTGAAGCTTTCTTT. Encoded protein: CASSWGVGVLEAFF.

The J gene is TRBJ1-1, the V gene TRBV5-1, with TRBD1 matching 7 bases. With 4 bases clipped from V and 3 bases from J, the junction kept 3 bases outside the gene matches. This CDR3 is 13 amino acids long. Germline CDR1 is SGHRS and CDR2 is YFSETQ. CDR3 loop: CASSRDSYTEAFF. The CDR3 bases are TGCGCCAGCAGCCGGGACAGCTACACTGAAGCTTTCTTT.

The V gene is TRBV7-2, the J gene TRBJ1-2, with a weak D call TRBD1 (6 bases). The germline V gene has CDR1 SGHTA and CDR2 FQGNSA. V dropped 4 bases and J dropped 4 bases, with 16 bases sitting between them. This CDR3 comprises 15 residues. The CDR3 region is CASSSLWGLPYGYTF. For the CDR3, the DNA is TGTGCCAGCAGCTCCCTATGGGGGCTCCCCTATGGCTACACCTTC.

Here the CDR3 reads CASSLAADRTENTEAFF. Here the CDR3 DNA reads TGTGCCAGCAGCTTAGCCGCAGACCGGACGGAGAACACTGAAGCTTTCTTT. The rearrangement joins TRBV7-2 to TRBJ1-1; D is undetermined. The V gene's germline CDR1 is SGHTA and CDR2 FQGNSA. Trimming took off 0 bases at V and 1 base at J, with 15 bases between the two ends. CDR3 length: 17 residues. Full variable domain (outside the CDR3, taken from reference TRBV7-2 and TRBJ1-1): GAGVSQSPSNKVTEKGKDVELRCDPISGHTALYWYRQSLGQGLEFLIYFQGNSAPDKSGLPSDRFSAERTGGSVSTLTIQRTQQEDSAVYLCASSLAADRTENTEAFFGQGTRLTVV.

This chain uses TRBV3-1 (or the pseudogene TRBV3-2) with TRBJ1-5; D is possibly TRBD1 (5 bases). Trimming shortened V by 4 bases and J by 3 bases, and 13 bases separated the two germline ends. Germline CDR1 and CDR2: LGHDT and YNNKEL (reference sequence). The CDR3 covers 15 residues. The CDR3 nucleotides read TGTGCCAGCAGCCCGTTGCAGGGATCCAATCAGCCCCAGCATTTT. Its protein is CASSPLQGSNQPQHF.

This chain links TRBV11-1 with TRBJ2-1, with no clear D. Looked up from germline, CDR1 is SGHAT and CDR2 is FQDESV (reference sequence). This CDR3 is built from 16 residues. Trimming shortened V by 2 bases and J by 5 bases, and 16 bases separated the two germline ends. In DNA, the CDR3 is TGTGCCAGCAGCTTAAGATTTACTGGGTTCGACAATGAGCAGTTCTTC. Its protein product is CASSLRFTGFDNEQFF.

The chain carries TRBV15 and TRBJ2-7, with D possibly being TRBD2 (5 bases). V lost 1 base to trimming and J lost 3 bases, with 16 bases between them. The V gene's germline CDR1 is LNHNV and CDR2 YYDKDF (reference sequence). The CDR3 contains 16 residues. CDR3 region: CATSRGPGKLGYEQYF. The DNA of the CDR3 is TGTGCCACCAGCAGAGGCCCGGGGAAGTTAGGCTACGAGCAGTACTTC.

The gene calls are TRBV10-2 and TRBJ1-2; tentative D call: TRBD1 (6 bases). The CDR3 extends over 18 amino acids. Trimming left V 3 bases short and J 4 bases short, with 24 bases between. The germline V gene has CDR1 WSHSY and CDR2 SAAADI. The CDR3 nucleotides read TGCGCCAGCAGTGAACCTACCTCGCCAGGGGTCTCCCTCTATGGCTACACCTTC. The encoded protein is CASSEPTSPGVSLYGYTF.

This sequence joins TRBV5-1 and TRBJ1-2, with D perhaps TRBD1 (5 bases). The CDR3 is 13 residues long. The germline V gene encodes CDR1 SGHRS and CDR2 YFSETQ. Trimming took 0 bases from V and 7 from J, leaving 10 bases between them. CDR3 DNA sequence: TGCGCCAGCAGCTTGGGACAGAGAATTGGCTACACCTTC. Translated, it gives CASSLGQRIGYTF.